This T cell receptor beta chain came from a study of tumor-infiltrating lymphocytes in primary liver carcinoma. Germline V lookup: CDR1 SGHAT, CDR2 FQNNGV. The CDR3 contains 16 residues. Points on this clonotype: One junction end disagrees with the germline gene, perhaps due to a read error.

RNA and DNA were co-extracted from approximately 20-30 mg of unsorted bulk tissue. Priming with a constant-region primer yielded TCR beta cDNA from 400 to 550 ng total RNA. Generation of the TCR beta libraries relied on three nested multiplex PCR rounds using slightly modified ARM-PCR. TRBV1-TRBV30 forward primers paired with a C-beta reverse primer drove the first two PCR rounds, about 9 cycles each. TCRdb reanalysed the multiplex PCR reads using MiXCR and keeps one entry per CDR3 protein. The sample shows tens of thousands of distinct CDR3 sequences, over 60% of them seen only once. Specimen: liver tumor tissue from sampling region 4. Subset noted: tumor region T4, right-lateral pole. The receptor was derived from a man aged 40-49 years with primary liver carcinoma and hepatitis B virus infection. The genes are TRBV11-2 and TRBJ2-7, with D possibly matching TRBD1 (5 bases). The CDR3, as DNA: TGTGCTAGCAGCTCTCTCAGGGCAATAGCTTCCGACGAGCAGTACTTC. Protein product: CASSSLRAIASDEQYF.